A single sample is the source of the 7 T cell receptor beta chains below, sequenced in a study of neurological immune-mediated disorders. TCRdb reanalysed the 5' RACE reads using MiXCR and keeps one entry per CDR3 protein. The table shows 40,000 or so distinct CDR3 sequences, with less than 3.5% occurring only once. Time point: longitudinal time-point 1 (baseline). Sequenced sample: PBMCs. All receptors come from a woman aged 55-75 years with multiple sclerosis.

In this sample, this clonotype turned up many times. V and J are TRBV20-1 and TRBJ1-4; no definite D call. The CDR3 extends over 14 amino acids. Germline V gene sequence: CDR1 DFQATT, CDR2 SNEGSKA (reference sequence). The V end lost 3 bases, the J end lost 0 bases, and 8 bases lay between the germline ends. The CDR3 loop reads CSASTDATNEKLFF. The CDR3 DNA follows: TGCAGTGCTAGCACAGATGCAACTAATGAAAAACTGTTTTTT.

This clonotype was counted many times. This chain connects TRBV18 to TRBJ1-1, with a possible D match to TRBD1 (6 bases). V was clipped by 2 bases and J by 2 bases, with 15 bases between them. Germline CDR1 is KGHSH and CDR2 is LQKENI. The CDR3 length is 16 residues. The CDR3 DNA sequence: TGTGCCAGCTCACCAAGGGTCTGGGGGCCCAACACTGAAGCTTTCTTT. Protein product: CASSPRVWGPNTEAFF. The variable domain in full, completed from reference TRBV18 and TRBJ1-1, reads NAGVMQNPRHLVRRRGQEARLRCSPMKGHSHVYWYRQLPEEGLKFMVYLQKENIIDESGMPKERFSAEFPKEGPSILRIQQVVRGDSAAYFCASSPRVWGPNTEAFFGQGTRLTVV.

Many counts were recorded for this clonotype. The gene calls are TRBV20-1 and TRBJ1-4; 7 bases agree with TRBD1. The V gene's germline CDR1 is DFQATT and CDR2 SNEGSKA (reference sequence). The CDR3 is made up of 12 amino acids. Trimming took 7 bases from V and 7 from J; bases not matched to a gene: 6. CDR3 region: CSGRGLSEKLFF. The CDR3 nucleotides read TGCAGTGGGAGGGGGCTCAGTGAAAAACTGTTTTTT.

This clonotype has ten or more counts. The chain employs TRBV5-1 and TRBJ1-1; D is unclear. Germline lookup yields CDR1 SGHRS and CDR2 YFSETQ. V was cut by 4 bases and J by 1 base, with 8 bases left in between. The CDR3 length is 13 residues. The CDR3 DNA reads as TGCGCCAGCAGCCTCGAACAGAACACTGAAGCTTTCTTT. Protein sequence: CASSLEQNTEAFF.

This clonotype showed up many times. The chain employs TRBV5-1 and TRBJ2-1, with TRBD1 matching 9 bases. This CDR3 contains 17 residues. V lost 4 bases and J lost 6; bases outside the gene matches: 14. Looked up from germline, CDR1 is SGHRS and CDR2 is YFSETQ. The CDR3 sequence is CASSATFPGQGGNEQFF. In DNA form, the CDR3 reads TGCGCCAGCAGCGCTACCTTCCCGGGACAGGGTGGCAATGAGCAGTTCTTC.

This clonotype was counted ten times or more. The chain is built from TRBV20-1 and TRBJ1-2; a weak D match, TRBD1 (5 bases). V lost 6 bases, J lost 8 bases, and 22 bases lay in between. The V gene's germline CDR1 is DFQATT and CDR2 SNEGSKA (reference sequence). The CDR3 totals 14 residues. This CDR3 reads CSADSDRFTSGYTF. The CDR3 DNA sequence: TGCAGTGCCGACTCAGACAGATTCACTTCGGGCTACACCTTC.

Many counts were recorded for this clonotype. The CDR3 sequence: CASSPGTGGFQPQHF. The DNA for the CDR3 is TGTGCCAGCAGTCCCGGGACAGGGGGCTTTCAGCCCCAGCATTTT. The V and J genes are TRBV7-2 and TRBJ1-5; 12 nucleotides match TRBD1. The CDR3 extends over 15 amino acids. Unmatched junction bases numbered 6, after V lost 6 bases and J lost 6 bases. Germline V gene sequence: CDR1 SGHTA, CDR2 FQGNSA. The whole variable domain, filled in from reference TRBV7-2 and TRBJ1-5, reads GAGVSQSPSNKVTEKGKDVELRCDPISGHTALYWYRQSLGQGLEFLIYFQGNSAPDKSGLPSDRFSAERTGGSVSTLTIQRTQQEDSAVYLCASSPGTGGFQPQHFGDGTRLSIL.